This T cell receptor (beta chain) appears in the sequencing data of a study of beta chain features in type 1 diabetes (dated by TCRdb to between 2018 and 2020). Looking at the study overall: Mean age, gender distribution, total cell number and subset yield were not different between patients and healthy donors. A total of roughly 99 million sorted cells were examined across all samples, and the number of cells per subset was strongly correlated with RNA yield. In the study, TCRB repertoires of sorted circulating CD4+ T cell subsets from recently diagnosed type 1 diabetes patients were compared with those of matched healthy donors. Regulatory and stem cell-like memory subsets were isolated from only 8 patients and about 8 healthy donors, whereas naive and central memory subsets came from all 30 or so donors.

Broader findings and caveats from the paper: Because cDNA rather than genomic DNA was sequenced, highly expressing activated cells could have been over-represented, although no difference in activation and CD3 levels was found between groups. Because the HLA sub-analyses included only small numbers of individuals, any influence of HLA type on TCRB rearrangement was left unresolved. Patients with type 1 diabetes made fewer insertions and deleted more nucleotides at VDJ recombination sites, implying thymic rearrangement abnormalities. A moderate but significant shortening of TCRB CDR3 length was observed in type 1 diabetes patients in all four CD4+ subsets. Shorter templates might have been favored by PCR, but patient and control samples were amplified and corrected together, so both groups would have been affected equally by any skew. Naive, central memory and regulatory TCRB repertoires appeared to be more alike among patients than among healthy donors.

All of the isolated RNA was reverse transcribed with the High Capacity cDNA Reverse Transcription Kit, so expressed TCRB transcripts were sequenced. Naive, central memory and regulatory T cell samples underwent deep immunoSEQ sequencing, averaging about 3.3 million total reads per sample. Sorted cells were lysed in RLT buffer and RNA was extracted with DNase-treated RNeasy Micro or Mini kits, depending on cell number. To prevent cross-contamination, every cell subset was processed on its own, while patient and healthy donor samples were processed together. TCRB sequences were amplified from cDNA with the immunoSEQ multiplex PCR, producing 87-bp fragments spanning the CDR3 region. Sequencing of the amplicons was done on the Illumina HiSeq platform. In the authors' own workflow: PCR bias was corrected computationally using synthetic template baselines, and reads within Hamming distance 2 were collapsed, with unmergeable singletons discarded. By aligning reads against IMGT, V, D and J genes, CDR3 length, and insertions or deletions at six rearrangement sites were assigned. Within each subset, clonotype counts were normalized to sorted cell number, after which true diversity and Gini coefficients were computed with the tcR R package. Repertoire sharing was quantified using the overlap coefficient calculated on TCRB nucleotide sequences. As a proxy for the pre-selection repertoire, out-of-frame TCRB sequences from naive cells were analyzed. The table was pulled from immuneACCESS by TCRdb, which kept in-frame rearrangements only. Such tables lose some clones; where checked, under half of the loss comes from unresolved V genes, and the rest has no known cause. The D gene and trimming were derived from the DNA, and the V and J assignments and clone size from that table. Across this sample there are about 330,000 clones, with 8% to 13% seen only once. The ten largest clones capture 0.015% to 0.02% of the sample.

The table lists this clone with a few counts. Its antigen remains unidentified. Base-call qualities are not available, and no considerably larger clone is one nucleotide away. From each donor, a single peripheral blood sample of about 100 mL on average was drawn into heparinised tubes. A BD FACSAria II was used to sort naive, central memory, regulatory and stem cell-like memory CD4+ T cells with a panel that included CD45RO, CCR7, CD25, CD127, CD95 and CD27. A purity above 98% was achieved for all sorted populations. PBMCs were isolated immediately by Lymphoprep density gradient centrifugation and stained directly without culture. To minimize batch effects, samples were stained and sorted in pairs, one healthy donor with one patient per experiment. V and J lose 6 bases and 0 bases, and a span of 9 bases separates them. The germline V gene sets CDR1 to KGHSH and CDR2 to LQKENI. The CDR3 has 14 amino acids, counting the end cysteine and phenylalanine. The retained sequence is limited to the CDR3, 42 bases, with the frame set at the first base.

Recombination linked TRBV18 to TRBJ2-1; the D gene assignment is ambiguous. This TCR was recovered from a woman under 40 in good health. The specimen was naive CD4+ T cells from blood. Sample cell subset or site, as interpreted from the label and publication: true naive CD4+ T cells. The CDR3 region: CASSYAPSYNEQFF. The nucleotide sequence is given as TGTGCCAGCTCCTACGCACCCTCCTACAATGAGCAGTTCTTC.